The rows below give T cell receptor beta chains drawn from one sample of a study of blood T cells in healthy people across ages. One entry per CDR3 protein, called by TCRdb with MiXCR from the 5' RACE reads. This sample has around 800,000 distinct CDR3 sequences, with about a quarter found just once. The same data also went into a second study, on T cells of mothers and their children.

The sample was blood. The receptors here all came from a boy aged 5-17 years in good health. Both conserved end residues are part of each CDR3. A D gene is named only where the DNA matches it firmly. A row's size may be missing; if present it is once, few, many or a size class.

D: TRBD1
V: TRBV6-2/TRBV6-3
size: few
CDR3: CASSYARTGGHEQYF

D: TRBD2
V: TRBV9
size: NA
CDR3: CASSSAGDSYNEQFF

D: TRBD1
V: TRBV27
size: few
CDR3: CASSLAGGWNTQYF

D: NA
V: TRBV11-2
size: NA
CDR3: CASSPVRVEGSGANVLTF

D: TRBD2
V: TRBV4-1
size: NA
CDR3: CASRSGGTTGYNEQFF

D: NA
V: TRBV20-1
size: NA
CDR3: CSARVRTLGEKLFF

D: NA
V: TRBV28
size: NA
CDR3: CASSLGDNEQYF

D: NA
V: TRBV15
size: NA
CDR3: CATSRVQDLWVQETQYF

D: NA
V: TRBV7-2
size: NA
CDR3: CASSSGHSGNTIYF

D: NA
V: TRBV5-1
size: few
CDR3: CASSRDGGASNEQFF

D: NA
V: TRBV5-1
size: NA
CDR3: CASTGNLHSGANVLTF

D: NA
V: TRBV12-3/TRBV12-4
size: few
CDR3: CASSLEGKAASYEQYF

D: NA
V: TRBV3-1
size: few
CDR3: CASVSTQETQYF

D: NA
V: TRBV7-2
size: few
CDR3: CASSRQTRDEQFF

D: NA
V: TRBV12-3/TRBV12-4
size: few
CDR3: CASSMDRYDEHF

D: TRBD2
V: TRBV20-1
size: NA
CDR3: CSARLAGGPGTYNEQFF

D: TRBD1
V: TRBV12-3/TRBV12-4
size: few
CDR3: CASSRDSRKLFF

D: TRBD2
V: TRBV12-5
size: few
CDR3: CASGAGLAGGPEQFF

D: NA
V: TRBV6-1
size: NA
CDR3: CASSELGRSTDTQYF

D: TRBD1
V: TRBV6-5
size: few
CDR3: CASSYSKTGYGYTF

D: NA
V: TRBV6-2/TRBV6-3
size: NA
CDR3: CASSYSRTYLRSYNEQFF

D: NA
V: TRBV5-4
size: few
CDR3: CASSLAPAGTLSYEQYF

D: NA
V: TRBV6-1
size: few
CDR3: CASSAEGQHYEQYF

D: NA
V: TRBV9
size: NA
CDR3: CASSVGTGRTYGQYF

D: NA
V: TRBV5-5
size: NA
CDR3: CASSSPGSPYEQYF

D: NA
V: TRBV29-1
size: few
CDR3: CSVETGMNTEAFF

D: NA
V: TRBV5-1
size: few
CDR3: CASSLSTDSGNTIYF

D: TRBD2
V: TRBV29-1
size: NA
CDR3: CSVNGRAGGSYEQYF

D: TRBD2
V: TRBV27
size: many
CDR3: CASSTSAGGLGRGKNIQYF

D: NA
V: TRBV6-6
size: few
CDR3: CASSTDRNSYEQYF